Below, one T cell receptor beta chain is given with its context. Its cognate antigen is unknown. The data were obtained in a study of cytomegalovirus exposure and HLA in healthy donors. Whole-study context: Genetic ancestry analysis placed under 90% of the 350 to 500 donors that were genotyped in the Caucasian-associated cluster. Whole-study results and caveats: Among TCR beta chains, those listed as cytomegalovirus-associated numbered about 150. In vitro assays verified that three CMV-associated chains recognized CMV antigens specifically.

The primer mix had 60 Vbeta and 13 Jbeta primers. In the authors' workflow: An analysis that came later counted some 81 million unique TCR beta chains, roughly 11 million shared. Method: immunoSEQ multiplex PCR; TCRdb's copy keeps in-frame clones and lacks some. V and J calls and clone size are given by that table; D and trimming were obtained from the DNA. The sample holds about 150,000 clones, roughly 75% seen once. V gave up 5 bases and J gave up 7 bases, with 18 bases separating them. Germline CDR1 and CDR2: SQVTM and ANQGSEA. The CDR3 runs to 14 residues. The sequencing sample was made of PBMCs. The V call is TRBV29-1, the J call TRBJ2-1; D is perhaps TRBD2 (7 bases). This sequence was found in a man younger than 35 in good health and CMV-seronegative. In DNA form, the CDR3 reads TGCAGCGTTTCAAGGGGGGGGAATTGGAATGAGCAGTTCTTC. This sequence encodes CSVSRGGNWNEQFF.